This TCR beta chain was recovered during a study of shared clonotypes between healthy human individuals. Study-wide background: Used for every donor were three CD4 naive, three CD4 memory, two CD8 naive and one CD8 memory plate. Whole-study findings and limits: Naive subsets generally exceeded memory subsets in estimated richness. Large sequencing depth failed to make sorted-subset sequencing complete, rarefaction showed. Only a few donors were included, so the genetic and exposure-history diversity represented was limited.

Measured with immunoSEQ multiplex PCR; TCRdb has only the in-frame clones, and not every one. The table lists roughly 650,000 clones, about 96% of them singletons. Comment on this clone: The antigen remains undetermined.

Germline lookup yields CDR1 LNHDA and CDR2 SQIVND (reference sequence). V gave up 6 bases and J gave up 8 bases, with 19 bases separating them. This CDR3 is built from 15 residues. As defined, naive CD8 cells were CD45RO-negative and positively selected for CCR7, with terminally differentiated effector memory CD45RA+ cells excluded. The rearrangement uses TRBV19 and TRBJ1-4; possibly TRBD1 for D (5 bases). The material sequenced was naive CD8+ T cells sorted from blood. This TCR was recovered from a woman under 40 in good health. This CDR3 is CASRNQQDPLEKLFF. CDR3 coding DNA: TGTGCCAGTAGAAATCAACAGGACCCTCTGGAAAAACTGTTTTTT.